This T cell receptor beta chain came from a study of T cells after yellow fever vaccination (dated by TCRdb to between 2017 and 2020). About the investigation overall: The SMART-Seq v4 Ultra Low Input RNA kit was used to prepare libraries from fractions with low cell numbers. Bulk TCR alpha and beta repertoires were sequenced longitudinally to track T-cell clones before and after primary and booster YFV17D yellow fever vaccination. The cohort comprised two healthy male donors, one aged 18 to 30 and one aged 30 to 40 years. Blood was collected at multiple timepoints before and after primary and secondary immunization, and bulk PBMC replicates and cell subsets were isolated.

What the research found in general, with its limitations: After the booster, most of the clones that had expanded following primary vaccination were detected again (roughly 97% of CD4 and around 88% of CD8), which suggests that memory was broadly maintained. Because abundant contaminating clonotypes from the bulk population could be contained in FACS-sorted repertoires, computational filtering was required. Compared with the primary T-cell response, the secondary T-cell response was faster but weaker, reaching its peak on day 5 rather than on day 15. A small fraction of clonotypes showed up in both the CD4 and CD8 compartments, probably as a result of convergent recombination. The study included only two donors, which limits how far the findings can be generalized.

Note on this clonotype: There is no known antigen for this receptor. No qualities accompany the bases; no much larger clone lies one base away.

The CDR3, from cysteine to phenylalanine, totals 14 residues. Just CDR3 DNA is preserved here, 42 bases in frame from base 1. For this chain, trimming is 5 bases at the V end and 0 bases at the J end, and the number of junction bases without a gene match is 4. As encoded in the germline V gene (reference sequence), CDR1 is DFQATT while CDR2 is SNEGSKA. The instrument was an Illumina NovaSeq 6000. TCR cDNA was synthesized by 5'RACE template switching, which introduced a universal primer site and unique molecular identifiers. Priming for cDNA synthesis came from both the TCR alpha and TCR beta constant segments. Library amplification involved two PCR steps, and the second step added sample barcodes and sequencing adapters. Sequencing of libraries was done on Illumina HiSeq 2500 (2x100 bp) or NovaSeq (2x150 bp). Turning to the authors' computational methods: Demultiplexing of reads and collapsing into UMI consensus sequences were performed with MIGEC, and V(D)J alignment was carried out with MiXCR. Using edgeR on replicate PBMC samples, clonotypes were called vaccine-responding if FDR was below 0.01 and the log2 fold change was above 5 up to day 15. CD4 or CD8 identity was assigned to each bulk clonotype according to whether the clonotype was present at higher abundance in the sequenced CD4 repertoire or the sequenced CD8 repertoire. The public reads were reprocessed in TCRdb via fastp at Q25 and MiXCR, keeping in-frame beta chains. Rows are unified per CDR3 protein, each entry keeping the most common DNA and genes. What appears here as the V and J calls and clone size reflects TCRdb's work, not the paper's. This sample holds about 300,000 distinct CDR3 sequences; around 8.6% were observed only once. The ten most abundant clones make up 3% to 4% of the sample.

The treatment or condition tag for this specimen amounts to: live attenuated yellow fever vaccine strain. PBMCs were isolated from peripheral blood using a standard Ficoll-Paque protocol. CD4 and CD8 T-cell fractions were isolated with Dynabeads CD4 and CD8 positive selection kits. TriZol was used to extract RNA from bulk PBMCs, from CD4 and CD8 fractions, and from dextramer-positive and dextramer-negative fractions. The chain employs TRBV20-1 and TRBJ2-3; 8 central nucleotides agree with TRBD2. The material sequenced was CD4+ T cells sorted from PBMCs, taken 5 days after the yellow fever booster vaccination. This clonotype was obtained from a man younger than 30 who received the YFV17D yellow fever vaccine. The encoded CDR3 is CSAARGASTDTQYF. DNA sequence: TGCAGTGCTGCGCGGGGGGCAAGCACAGATACGCAGTATTTT.